One sample yielded the 14 T cell receptor beta chains listed below, sequenced in a study of cytomegalovirus exposure and HLA in healthy donors. This PCR relied on a set of 60 Vbeta primers and 13 Jbeta primers. Produced via immunoSEQ multiplex PCR; TCRdb's table is partial and in-frame only. This table has about 180,000 clones, just over 75% appearing once. The sequenced material came from PBMCs. These TCRs come from a man younger than 30 in good health and CMV-seronegative.

V and J are TRBV2 and TRBJ2-1; 9 nucleotides agree with TRBD2. Germline assignment: CDR1 SNHLY and CDR2 FYNNEI. V trimming: 7 bases; J trimming: 6 bases; junction bases outside the gene matches: 7. The length of the CDR3 is 14 residues. The CDR3 loop reads CASTVSGRRNEQFF. In DNA form, the CDR3 reads TGTGCCAGCACTGTGAGCGGGAGGCGCAATGAGCAGTTCTTC.

The rearrangement uses TRBV9 and TRBJ1-1; 7 bases map to TRBD1. Germline CDR1 and CDR2: SGDLS and YYNGEE. This CDR3 has 12 residues. J lost 9 bases, V lost 3 bases, and 5 bases had no gene match. As DNA, the CDR3 is TGTGCCAGCAGCGCCCCGAGGGGGCAAGCTTTCTTT. Its protein product is CASSAPRGQAFF.

This clone was seen a single time. The chain is built from TRBV15 and TRBJ2-1; 10 positions match TRBD2. V lost 3 bases and J lost 2; bases outside the gene matches: 4. Germline V gives CDR1 LNHNV, CDR2 YYDKDF (reference sequence). The CDR3 extends over 16 amino acids. The CDR3 DNA reads TGTGCCACCAGCAGCGCCGGGACTAGCGCCTACAATGAGCAGTTCTTC. This gives the protein CATSSAGTSAYNEQFF.

The chain carries TRBV6-5 and TRBJ2-7, with D maybe TRBD2 (6 bases). This CDR3 has 13 residues. Germline values: CDR1 MNHEY, CDR2 SVGAGI. V lost 8 bases and J lost 2, with 13 bases in between. The DNA for the CDR3 is TGTGCCAGCGGCAGGGACTCCACCTACGAGCAGTACTTC. It encodes CASGRDSTYEQYF.

The sample holds a few counts of this clone. The genes are TRBV2 and TRBJ1-3; 9 nucleotides align to TRBD1. Germline V lookup: CDR1 SNHLY, CDR2 FYNNEI. The V segment lost 3 bases and the J segment 11 bases; nucleotides outside the gene matches: 2. The CDR3 contains 12 residues. The DNA of the CDR3 is TGTGCCAGCAGTGATAACAGGGGGCCCATATATTTT. Translating it yields CASSDNRGPIYF.

This rearrangement joins TRBV5-1 to TRBJ2-7, with D maybe TRBD1 (5 bases). Germline lookup yields CDR1 SGHRS and CDR2 YFSETQ. The V and J ends lost 1 base and 2 bases respectively, with 10 bases between them. The CDR3 is made up of 14 amino acids. This CDR3 reads CASSLQGFAYEQYF. CDR3 in DNA: TGCGCCAGCAGCTTGCAGGGTTTTGCCTACGAGCAGTACTTC.

CDR3 protein: CSVEGTAEAFF. The CDR3 DNA sequence: TGCAGCGTTGAAGGGACAGCTGAAGCTTTCTTT. The chain employs TRBV29-1 and TRBJ1-1; tentative D call: TRBD1 (6 bases). Between the trimmed V and J ends, which lost 1 base and 6 bases, there was a span of 6 bases. Germline loops: CDR1 SQVTM, CDR2 ANQGSEA. The CDR3 loop spans 11 amino acids.

J is TRBJ2-3 and V is TRBV11-2, with 10 positions matching TRBD2. This CDR3 spans 16 amino acids. Unmatched junction bases numbered 12, after V lost 6 bases and J lost 6 bases. Germline CDR1 and CDR2: SGHAT and FQNNGV. CDR3: CASSETGTSVRDTQYF. Here the CDR3 DNA reads TGTGCCAGCAGTGAGACCGGGACTAGCGTTAGGGATACGCAGTATTTT.

The J gene is TRBJ1-2, the V gene TRBV5-4; D unclear. CDR1 and CDR2 from the germline V gene are SGHNT and YYREEE (reference sequence). This CDR3 comprises 15 residues. V shed 0 bases and J shed 0 bases, with 9 bases lying between them. The CDR3 DNA follows: TGTGCCAGCAGCTTGGTAGGACTCCCTAACTATGGCTACACCTTC. Protein product: CASSLVGLPNYGYTF.

This clone was counted only a few times. The chain uses TRBV5-4 and TRBJ2-7; 9 nucleotides match TRBD2. J gave up 3 bases and V 2 bases, and 6 bases lay outside the gene matches. CDR3 size: 15 residues. Germline V gene lookup returns CDR1 SGHNT and CDR2 YYREEE (reference sequence). The DNA for the CDR3 is TGTGCCAGCAGCTTACCGGGACTAGCCTTCTACGAGCAGTACTTC. Translating gives CASSLPGLAFYEQYF.

The chain joins TRBV21-1 to TRBJ2-7; the tabulated D call, TRBD1, remains unverified against the DNA. TRBV21-1 is designated a pseudogene. The CDR3 runs 15 residues. This CDR3 is CASSKVGTPPREQYF. In DNA form, the CDR3 reads TGTGCCAGCAGCAAAGTGGGGACACCGCCCCGGGAGCAGTACTTC.

The chain joins TRBV5-1 to TRBJ2-1; TRBD2 matches at 11 bases. V trimming: 0 bases; J trimming: 4 bases; junction bases outside the gene matches: 3. CDR1 and CDR2 from the germline V gene are SGHRS and YFSETQ. The CDR3 length is 16 residues. CDR3 sequence (DNA): TGCGCCAGCAGCTTGGGGTCTAGCGGGGGGTACAATGAGCAGTTCTTC. This encodes CASSLGSSGGYNEQFF.

The chain links TRBV7-2 to TRBJ1-2; TRBD1 matches 7 bases. Germline V gene data show CDR1 as SGHTA and CDR2 as FQGNSA. The CDR3 length is 16 residues. V shed 0 bases, J shed 2 bases, and the junction held 6 bases outside the gene matches. The CDR3 DNA sequence: TGTGCCAGCAGCTTAGCCTGGACAGGACTAAACTATGGCTACACCTTC. Translated: CASSLAWTGLNYGYTF.

This chain connects TRBV5-1 to TRBJ2-1, with 8 bases that match TRBD2. Per germline, CDR1 SGHRS and CDR2 YFSETQ. Unmatched junction bases numbered 0, after V lost 1 base and J lost 3 bases. The CDR3 covers 14 residues. CDR3 sequence (DNA): TGCGCCAGCAGCTTGACTAGCGGCTACAATGAGCAGTTCTTC. Translating it yields CASSLTSGYNEQFF. The entire variable domain, with the rest obtained from reference TRBV5-1 and TRBJ2-1, is as follows: KAGVTQTPRYLIKTRGQQVTLSCSPISGHRSVSWYQQTPGQGLQFLFEYFSETQRNKGNFPGRFSGRQFSNSRSEMNVSTLELGDSALYLCASSLTSGYNEQFFGPGTRLTVL.